This TCR beta chain is from a study of OX40 agonist ivuxolimab in advanced cancers. The protocol was immunoSEQ multiplex PCR, while the TCRdb copy is restricted to in-frame clones and leaves out a portion. This table holds tens of thousands of clones, around 89% found once. Trimming took 5 bases from V and 4 from J, leaving 11 bases between them. Germline CDR1 reads SGHTA; CDR2 reads FQGNSA. This CDR3 spans 13 amino acids. Points from the study as a whole: No antigen was identified for the clonally expanded peripheral T cells.

Details on this clone: The antigen remains undetermined.

The material was CD4+ or CD8+ T cells sorted from blood, obtained in a trial of the OX40 agonist ivuxolimab. The sequence was collected from an adult with an advanced solid tumor such as melanoma, head and neck, liver or kidney cancer. This chain links TRBV7-2 with TRBJ1-1, with D tentatively TRBD1 (5 bases). The CDR3 nucleotides read TGTGCCAGCAGCGTCGCAGGGTCCACTGAAGCTTTCTTT. It yields the protein CASSVAGSTEAFF.